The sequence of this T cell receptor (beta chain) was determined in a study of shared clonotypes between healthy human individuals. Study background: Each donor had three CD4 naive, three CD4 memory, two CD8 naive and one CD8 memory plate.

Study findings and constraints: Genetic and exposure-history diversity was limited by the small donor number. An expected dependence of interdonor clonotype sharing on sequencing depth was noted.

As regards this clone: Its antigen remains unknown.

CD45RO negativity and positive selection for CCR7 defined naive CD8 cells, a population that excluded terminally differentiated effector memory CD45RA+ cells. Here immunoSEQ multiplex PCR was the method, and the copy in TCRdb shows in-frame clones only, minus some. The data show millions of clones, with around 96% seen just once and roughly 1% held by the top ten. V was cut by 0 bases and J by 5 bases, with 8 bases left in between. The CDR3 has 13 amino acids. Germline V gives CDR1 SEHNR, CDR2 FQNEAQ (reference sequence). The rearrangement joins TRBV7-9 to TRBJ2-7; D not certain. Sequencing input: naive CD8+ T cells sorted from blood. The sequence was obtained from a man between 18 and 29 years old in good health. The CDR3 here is CASSLAERHEQYF. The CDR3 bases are TGTGCCAGCAGCTTAGCGGAAAGGCACGAGCAGTACTTC.